This passage covers 12 T cell receptor beta chains from one sample sequenced in a study of cytomegalovirus exposure and HLA in healthy donors. The PCR made use of 60 Vbeta and 13 Jbeta primers. Sequencing used immunoSEQ multiplex PCR; TCRdb keeps in-frame clones, though not all of them. This sample has 150,000 to 200,000 clones, with roughly 13% found just once. The material sequenced was PBMCs. These TCRs come from a man aged 50 to 60 in good health and CMV-seropositive.

The chain employs TRBV9 and TRBJ1-4, with 8 bases aligning to TRBD1. The CDR3 covers 15 residues. With V trimmed by 3 bases and J by 8 bases, 9 bases remained unmatched. Germline V gene sequence: CDR1 SGDLS, CDR2 YYNGEE. CDR3 amino acids: CASSATRQGREKLFF. The CDR3 DNA is TGTGCCAGCAGCGCGACACGACAGGGGAGGGAAAAACTGTTTTTT.

V is TRBV7-6 and J is TRBJ1-2, with 9 bases identical to TRBD1. Germline CDR1 reads SGHVS; CDR2 reads FNYEAQ. This CDR3 has 14 residues. Losses at the gene ends were 1 base for V and 6 bases for J; bases not matched to a gene: 3. CDR3 nucleotides: TGTGCCAGCAGCTTAGGGACAGGGGTCCATGGCTACACCTTC. Translated: CASSLGTGVHGYTF. The complete variable domain, with remaining parts taken from reference TRBV7-6 and TRBJ1-2, reads GAGVSQSPRYKVTKRGQDVALRCDPISGHVSLYWYRQALGQGPEFLTYFNYEAQQDKSGLPNDRFSAERPEGSISTLTIQRTEQRDSAMYRCASSLGTGVHGYTFGSGTRLTVV.

This chain connects TRBV6-5 to TRBJ2-7, with 8 bases lining up with TRBD1. This CDR3 has 14 amino acids. With 6 bases clipped from V and 0 bases from J, the junction kept 4 bases outside the gene matches. Germline CDR1 MNHEY, CDR2 SVGAGI. The CDR3 reads CASRRTGSSYEQYV. In DNA form, the CDR3 reads TGTGCCAGCAGGAGGACAGGGAGCTCCTACGAGCAGTACGTC.

The genes are TRBV7-9 and TRBJ2-5; D might be TRBD1 (5 bases). This CDR3 is built from 16 residues. Trimming took off 1 base at V and 1 base at J, with 13 bases between the two ends. Germline-derived CDR1 and CDR2 are SEHNR and FQNEAQ (reference sequence). Written as DNA, the CDR3 is TGTGCCAGCAGCTTAGTAATCGCGACAGTCCAAGAGACCCAGTACTTC. This gives the protein CASSLVIATVQETQYF.

The sample holds a few counts of this clone. The chain combines TRBV4-3 with TRBJ2-3, with D tentatively TRBD2 (5 bases). The CDR3 runs 14 residues. Trimming cost V 0 bases and J 3 bases, with 7 bases left between them. The germline V gene encodes CDR1 LGHNA and CDR2 YSLEER. This CDR3 reads CASSQDPGTDTQYF. The DNA of the CDR3 is TGCGCCAGCAGCCAAGATCCGGGAACAGATACGCAGTATTTT.

The V gene is TRBV28, the J gene TRBJ1-1, with 10 bases identical to TRBD1. Germline V gives CDR1 MDHEN, CDR2 SYDVKM. This CDR3 has 16 residues. J lost 3 bases, V lost 4 bases, and 8 bases had no gene match. CDR3 nucleotide sequence: TGTGCCAGCAGTTCCCCCGGGACAGGGGTTTACACTGAAGCTTTCTTT. Translating it yields CASSSPGTGVYTEAFF.

This clone was observed a few times. V is TRBV28 and J is TRBJ2-5; D might be TRBD2 (6 bases). CDR3 length: 13 residues. Trimming stripped 8 bases from V and 4 bases from J, with 14 bases between. Germline V gene lookup returns CDR1 MDHEN and CDR2 SYDVKM. This chain's CDR3 is CASLMAGLETQYF. The CDR3 DNA sequence: TGTGCCAGCCTCATGGCGGGGTTAGAGACCCAGTACTTC.

This chain links TRBV20-1 with TRBJ1-1, with D unresolved. The CDR3 is made up of 11 amino acids. V was trimmed by 6 bases and J by 1 base, leaving 6 bases between them. Germline values: CDR1 DFQATT, CDR2 SNEGSKA (reference sequence). CDR3 DNA sequence: TGCAGTGCGCGGAAGAACACTGAAGCTTTCTTT. Protein sequence: CSARKNTEAFF.

The chain carries TRBV5-4 and TRBJ1-2, with unresolved D. CDR1 SGHNT and CDR2 YYREEE come from the germline V gene (reference sequence). V was cut by 2 bases and J by 10 bases, with 15 bases left in between. The length of the CDR3 is 13 residues. The CDR3 here is CASSLARLLTYTF. The CDR3 DNA reads TGTGCCAGCAGCTTAGCCAGATTACTAACCTACACCTTC.

The rearrangement joins TRBV5-4 to TRBJ2-5; TRBD2 agrees at 12 bases. Germline values: CDR1 SGHNT, CDR2 YYREEE (reference sequence). This CDR3 is built from 15 residues. Trimming removed 3 bases from V and 5 bases from J; junction bases left unmatched: 5. CDR3 bases: TGTGCCAGCAGCTCCAGACTAGCGGGGGTGGAGACCCAGTACTTC. Its translation: CASSSRLAGVETQYF.

The CDR3 loop is CASAGRNEKLFF. Here the CDR3 DNA reads TGTGCCAGCGCGGGACGAAATGAAAAACTGTTTTTT. This chain uses TRBV18 with TRBJ1-4; a possible D gene is TRBD1 (5 bases). Per the germline V gene, CDR1 is KGHSH and CDR2 is LQKENI. V was shortened by 8 bases and J by 5 bases, with 9 bases between the two germline ends. The CDR3 is 12 amino acids. Full variable domain (missing parts from reference TRBV18 and TRBJ1-4): NAGVMQNPRHLVRRRGQEARLRCSPMKGHSHVYWYRQLPEEGLKFMVYLQKENIIDESGMPKERFSAEFPKEGPSILRIQQVVRGDSAAYFCASAGRNEKLFFGSGTQLSVL.

The chain employs TRBV9 and TRBJ2-2; weak D call: TRBD1 (6 bases). V lost 4 bases to trimming and J lost 5 bases, with 18 bases between them. The CDR3 sequence is 16 residues long. Germline lookup yields CDR1 SGDLS and CDR2 YYNGEE. The CDR3 loop reads CASSLLQGVGTGELFF. Written as DNA, the CDR3 is TGTGCCAGCAGCCTTTTACAGGGCGTGGGGACCGGGGAGCTGTTTTTT.